The T cell receptor beta chain under discussion was sequenced for a study of T cell responses to AZD1222 COVID-19 vaccine. The CDR3 spans 16 residues. Germline values: CDR1 MNHEY, CDR2 SMNVEV (reference sequence). Losses at the gene ends were 1 base for V and 3 bases for J; bases not matched to a gene: 7. Some clones are missing from TCRdb's copy, which holds only in-frame ones; the method was immunoSEQ multiplex PCR. The sample consists of 95,000 to 110,000 clones, over 80% of them appearing once. This clone was counted between two and nine times. The chain has TRBV27 and TRBJ2-7, with 9 bases fitting TRBD1. Here the sequenced sample was peripheral blood, taken 28 days after the second AZD1222 dose. This receptor was obtained from an adult who received the AZD1222 COVID-19 vaccine. CDR3 sequence reads: CASSLYTGTGLYEQYF. DNA for the CDR3: TGTGCCAGCAGTTTATACACCGGGACAGGGCTCTACGAGCAGTACTTC.